This T cell receptor (beta chain) was identified during a study of blood T cell repertoires in COVID-19. Per the original methods: Reference gene primer amplification gave estimated nucleated cell counts. Some clones are missing from TCRdb's copy, which holds only in-frame ones; the method was immunoSEQ multiplex PCR. Clone size and the V and J calls come from that table; the DNA yielded D and trimming. The table includes fewer than 500,000 clones, about 89% detected once. V lost 2 bases and J 0 bases, leaving 13 bases between the germline ends. The CDR3 runs 16 residues. CDR1 and CDR2 from the germline V gene are SGHKS and YYEKEE (reference sequence).

The sequenced sample was peripheral blood. This TCR was recovered from a woman aged 25 to 39 with acute or convalescent COVID-19. This chain connects TRBV5-5 to TRBJ2-3; D is perhaps TRBD2 (5 bases). In nucleotides, the CDR3 is TGTGCCAGCAGCTTCTCCAGACTACCCAGCACAGATACGCAGTATTTT. Translation gives CASSFSRLPSTDTQYF.